This TCR beta chain stems from a study of T cells in Graves' hyperthyroidism and ophthalmopathy. Amplification yielded TCR beta CDR3 regions, with RNA transcripts as the source. HTBI primers were the set used in a first-round RT-PCR of the TCR CDR3. Each CDR3 protein gets one entry after TCRdb re-called the multiplex PCR reads with MiXCR. The table lists around 580,000 distinct CDR3 sequences, about 45% of them singletons. V lost 5 bases to trimming and J lost 3 bases, with 11 bases between them. The germline gives CDR1 SGHTA, CDR2 FQGNSA. This CDR3 comprises 13 residues. This clonotype occurred many times.

This clonotype was sampled from a woman aged 18-29 years with Graves' hyperthyroidism. This chain connects TRBV7-2 to TRBJ2-7; D possibly uses TRBD1 or TRBD2 (5 bases each). The sequenced sample was peripheral blood or thyroid tissue (not recorded which). CDR3 sequence reads: CASSSRESYEQYF. CDR3 in DNA: TGTGCCAGCAGCAGCAGGGAGAGCTACGAGCAGTACTTC.